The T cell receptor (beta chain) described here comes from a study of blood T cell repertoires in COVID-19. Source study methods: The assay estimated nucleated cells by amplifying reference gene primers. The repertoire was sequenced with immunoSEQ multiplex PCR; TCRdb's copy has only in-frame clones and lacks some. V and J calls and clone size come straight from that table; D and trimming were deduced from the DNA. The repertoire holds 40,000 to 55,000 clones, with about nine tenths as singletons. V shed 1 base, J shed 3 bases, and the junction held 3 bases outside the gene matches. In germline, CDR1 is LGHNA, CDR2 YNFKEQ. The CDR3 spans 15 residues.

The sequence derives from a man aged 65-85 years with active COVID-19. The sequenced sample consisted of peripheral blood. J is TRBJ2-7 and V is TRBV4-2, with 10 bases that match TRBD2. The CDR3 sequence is CASSQGRTSGYEQYF. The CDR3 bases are TGTGCCAGCAGCCAAGGCAGGACTAGCGGCTACGAGCAGTACTTC.